These 10 T cell receptor beta chains were all obtained from the same sample, sequenced in a study of neoadjuvant nivolumab and ipilimumab in lung cancer. The method was immunoSEQ multiplex PCR; TCRdb's version includes in-frame clones alone and lacks a portion of them. The sample holds some 30,000 clones, 90% seen once. This specimen consisted of peripheral blood, obtained after neoadjuvant nivolumab, alone or with ipilimumab, at or shortly before surgery. The receptors stem from an adult with non-small cell lung cancer.

This clone was counted once. The chain carries TRBV4-1 and TRBJ1-1; TRBD1 matches at 8 bases. After removal of 6 bases from V and 3 bases from J, the junction contained 6 bases not matched to a gene. Germline V gives CDR1 MGHRA, CDR2 YSYEKL. The CDR3 totals 14 residues. This CDR3 is CASSFNRGYTEAFF. For the CDR3, the DNA is TGCGCCAGCAGTTTTAACAGGGGGTACACTGAAGCTTTCTTT.

The CDR3 is CASTGTGNYGYTF. The CDR3 nucleotides read TGCGCCAGCACCGGGACAGGGAACTATGGCTACACCTTC. This rearrangement joins TRBV5-1 to TRBJ1-2; 9 bases map to TRBD1. The CDR3 runs to 13 residues. The germline gives CDR1 SGHRS, CDR2 YFSETQ. The V segment lost 6 bases and the J segment 2 bases; nucleotides outside the gene matches: 2.

The chain joins TRBV5-5 to TRBJ1-4, with TRBD1 matching 9 bases. Trimming cost V 4 bases and J 2 bases; bases outside gene matches: 3. Germline lookup yields CDR1 SGHKS and CDR2 YYEKEE (reference sequence). The CDR3 totals 15 residues. CDR3: CASSPGQGTNEKLFF. CDR3 nucleotides: TGTGCCAGCAGCCCGGGACAGGGTACTAATGAAAAACTGTTTTTT.

V is TRBV28 and J is TRBJ1-6, with D uncertain. Between the trimmed V and J ends, which lost 1 base and 10 bases, there was a span of 11 bases. Germline V gives CDR1 MDHEN, CDR2 SYDVKM. This CDR3 is 14 amino acids long. Here the CDR3 reads CASSLSRRNSPLHF. In DNA, the CDR3 is TGTGCCAGCAGTTTATCGAGGAGGAACTCACCCCTCCACTTT.

The chain is built from TRBV7-8 and TRBJ2-1; D not resolved. V was trimmed by 0 bases and J by 10 bases, leaving 4 bases between them. This CDR3 spans 11 amino acids. From germline, CDR1 is SGHVS and CDR2 FQNEAQ. CDR3 protein: CASSLASEQFF. CDR3 coding DNA: TGTGCCAGCAGCTTAGCCTCAGAGCAGTTCTTC.

This sequence joins TRBV7-2 and TRBJ2-7; D is uncertain. Germline assignment: CDR1 SGHTA and CDR2 FQGNSA. Trimming stripped 2 bases from V and 2 bases from J, with 10 bases between. This CDR3 has 14 residues. The DNA of the CDR3 is TGTGCCAGCAGCTTACATCTGCAGACCTACGAGCAGTACTTC. Translated: CASSLHLQTYEQYF.

This clone was seen just once. The chain combines TRBV5-4 with TRBJ2-1; D possibly uses TRBD1 or TRBD2 (7 bases each). The CDR3 extends over 14 amino acids. V lost 4 bases and J 7 bases, leaving 15 bases between the germline ends. Germline V lookup: CDR1 SGHNT, CDR2 YYREEE (reference sequence). This CDR3 reads CASSPGGASNEQFF. CDR3 coding DNA: TGTGCCAGCAGCCCAGGGGGGGCATCAAATGAGCAGTTCTTC.

The J gene is TRBJ2-5, the V gene TRBV15; 7 nucleotides line up with TRBD2. Germline assignment: CDR1 LNHNV and CDR2 YYDKDF (reference sequence). The CDR3 sequence is 14 residues long. V shed 4 bases, J shed 5 bases, and the junction held 7 bases outside the gene matches. The CDR3 region is CATSKAGVGETQYF. The DNA of the CDR3 is TGTGCCACCAGCAAGGCGGGGGTGGGTGAGACCCAGTACTTC.

The rearrangement joins TRBV9 to TRBJ2-3; 8 bases are shared with TRBD2. Germline loops: CDR1 SGDLS, CDR2 YYNGEE. The junction had 7 bases not matched to a gene; V was cut back by 6 bases and J by 1 base. The CDR3 runs to 15 residues. The CDR3 loop reads CASTRFSGGTDTQYF. In DNA, the CDR3 is TGTGCCAGCACCAGATTTAGCGGGGGCACAGATACGCAGTATTTT.

The chain combines TRBV2 with TRBJ1-3; 9 nucleotides match TRBD1. The CDR3 runs to 22 residues. Germline V CDR1 and CDR2: SNHLY, FYNNEI. V shed 6 bases and J 0 bases; nucleotides not matched to a gene: 24. CDR3 nucleotides: TGTGCCAGCAGGAGGAGGTTACCCGGGACAGGGCCTATGGAAGGCTCTGGAAACACCATATATTTT. It yields the protein CASRRRLPGTGPMEGSGNTIYF.